Shown below are 17 T cell receptor beta chains from a single sample sequenced in a study of cytomegalovirus exposure and HLA in healthy donors. The study ran its PCR with 60 Vbeta and 13 Jbeta primers. Produced via immunoSEQ multiplex PCR; TCRdb's table is partial and in-frame only. The sample yields about 160,000 clones, 70% to 90% seen once. What was sequenced was PBMCs. These receptors were collected from a woman younger than 30 in good health and CMV-seronegative.

The V call is TRBV28, the J call TRBJ1-2; 7 nucleotides line up with TRBD1. The J segment lost 8 bases and the V segment lost 10 bases, leaving 10 bases of the junction unmatched. CDR1 is MDHEN and CDR2 is SYDVKM in the germline V gene. The CDR3 has 12 residues. The CDR3 protein is CATFWDSVGYTF. The DNA for the CDR3 is TGTGCCACCTTCTGGGACAGTGTAGGCTACACCTTC.

This chain joins TRBV7-9 and TRBJ2-7; D might be TRBD2 (7 bases). V gave up 5 bases and J gave up 2 bases, with 13 bases separating them. Germline CDR1 SEHNR, CDR2 FQNEAQ (reference sequence). This CDR3 comprises 14 residues. The CDR3 region has the DNA TGTGCCAGCAGCCCCGCGGGGGCCCCCTACGAGCAGTACTTC. This sequence encodes CASSPAGAPYEQYF.

This clone was recorded a few times. The chain carries TRBV5-1 and TRBJ1-4; D ambiguous. CDR1 SGHRS and CDR2 YFSETQ come from the germline V gene. The CDR3 spans 13 residues. V was trimmed by 1 base and J by 6 bases, leaving 7 bases between them. The CDR3, as DNA: TGCGCCAGCAGCTTGACAGAAGATGAAAAACTGTTTTTT. Translated, it gives CASSLTEDEKLFF.

The chain joins TRBV7-9 to TRBJ2-5, with 7 bases lining up with TRBD1. The CDR3 is made up of 15 amino acids. Germline V gene lookup returns CDR1 SEHNR and CDR2 FQNEAQ (reference sequence). The J segment lost 7 bases and the V segment lost 5 bases, leaving 13 bases of the junction unmatched. The CDR3 DNA follows: TGTGCCAGCAGCCCCCCCGGGACAGAGTTGGCGACCCAGTACTTC. Encoded protein: CASSPPGTELATQYF.

The genes are TRBV6-1 and TRBJ2-3; 7 nucleotides match TRBD1. From germline, CDR1 is MNHNS and CDR2 SASEGT. V lost 6 bases, J lost 3 bases, and 15 bases stayed unmatched. The CDR3 spans 17 residues. The CDR3 sequence is CASSERTGEWSTDTQYF. The CDR3 bases are TGTGCCAGCAGCGAACGAACAGGGGAGTGGTCGACAGATACGCAGTATTTT.

The rearrangement joins TRBV19 to TRBJ1-1, with a weak D call TRBD1 (5 bases). Germline values: CDR1 LNHDA, CDR2 SQIVND (reference sequence). The CDR3 is made up of 14 amino acids. With 7 bases removed from V and 1 base from J, the gap between germline ends came to 13 bases. CDR3 bases: TGTGCCAGTACCGCTCTCGACAGGAACACTGAAGCTTTCTTT. It specifies CASTALDRNTEAFF.

This clone has only one observation. J is TRBJ1-2 and V is TRBV28; D possibly corresponds to TRBD1 (6 bases). The germline CDR1 and CDR2 sequences are MDHEN and SYDVKM. V lost 7 bases to trimming and J lost 7 bases, with 13 bases between them. This CDR3 region has 12 residues. The CDR3 protein is CASIIQGSGYTF. The CDR3 bases are TGTGCCAGCATCATACAGGGAAGTGGCTACACCTTC.

The J gene is TRBJ2-7, the V gene TRBV28; 7 bases align to TRBD1. V gave up 3 bases and J gave up 9 bases; unmatched junction bases: 5. The CDR3 consists of 12 residues. Germline CDR1 and CDR2: MDHEN and SYDVKM. The DNA of the CDR3 is TGTGCCAGCAGTTTCCAACAGGGGCGGCAGTACTTC. This encodes CASSFQQGRQYF.

The chain combines TRBV28 with TRBJ2-3, with 9 bases aligning to TRBD2. Germline CDR1 MDHEN, CDR2 SYDVKM. The CDR3 spans 14 residues. V trimming: 6 bases; J trimming: 5 bases; junction bases outside the gene matches: 6. CDR3 amino acids: CASSPLSGRDTQYF. The DNA of the CDR3 is TGTGCCAGCAGCCCCCTTAGCGGGAGAGATACGCAGTATTTT.

The chain couples TRBV27 to TRBJ2-5; 7 bases are a match to TRBD1. V shed 0 bases, J shed 2 bases, and the junction held 3 bases outside the gene matches. The CDR3 has 15 amino acids. The germline gives CDR1 MNHEY, CDR2 SMNVEV (reference sequence). The chain's CDR3 is CASSLSGTVQETQYF. CDR3 DNA sequence: TGTGCCAGCAGTTTATCAGGGACAGTTCAAGAGACCCAGTACTTC.

This clone was recorded a few times. The chain is built from TRBV10-3 and TRBJ1-4; 8 positions match TRBD1. Germline loops: CDR1 ENHRY, CDR2 SYGVKD. V was pared by 3 bases and J by 10 bases, with 13 bases of the junction left unmatched. This CDR3 comprises 16 residues. CDR3 amino acids: CAISDQSAGTGGKLFF. The CDR3 nucleotides read TGTGCCATCAGTGACCAGTCCGCCGGGACAGGTGGAAAACTGTTTTTT.

The rearrangement links TRBV5-1 to TRBJ2-7; 9 nucleotides line up with TRBD2. The J segment lost 0 bases and the V segment lost 5 bases, leaving 9 bases of the junction unmatched. CDR1 SGHRS and CDR2 YFSETQ come from the germline V gene. The CDR3 is 16 residues long. The CDR3 here is CASSRGPSGTSYEQYF. The CDR3 region has the DNA TGCGCCAGCAGTAGAGGACCTAGCGGGACCTCCTACGAGCAGTACTTC. Drawing the rest from reference TRBV5-1 and TRBJ2-7, the complete variable domain is KAGVTQTPRYLIKTRGQQVTLSCSPISGHRSVSWYQQTPGQGLQFLFEYFSETQRNKGNFPGRFSGRQFSNSRSEMNVSTLELGDSALYLCASSRGPSGTSYEQYFGPGTRLTVT.

The chain recombines TRBV7-9 with TRBJ1-1; D remains ambiguous. Germline V CDR1 and CDR2: SEHNR, FQNEAQ (reference sequence). Deletions cut 2 bases from V and 5 bases from J, with 6 bases between. This CDR3 has 12 amino acids. CDR3 protein: CASSLTQTEAFF. The CDR3, as DNA: TGTGCCAGCAGCTTAACCCAGACTGAAGCTTTCTTT.

This rearrangement joins TRBV11-2 to TRBJ2-1; 8 bases fit TRBD2. CDR3 length: 16 residues. In germline, CDR1 is SGHAT, CDR2 FQNNGV. With V trimmed by 3 bases and J by 4 bases, 8 bases remained unmatched. The CDR3 sequence: CASSFLAGRLYNEQFF. The CDR3 nucleotides read TGTGCCAGCAGCTTCCTAGCGGGTCGTTTATACAATGAGCAGTTCTTC. The whole variable domain, remainder taken from reference TRBV11-2 and TRBJ2-1, is EAGVAQSPRYKIIEKRQSVAFWCNPISGHATLYWYQQILGQGPKLLIQFQNNGVVDDSQLPKDRFSAERLKGVDSTLKIQPAKLEDSAVYLCASSFLAGRLYNEQFFGPGTRLTVL.

The chain uses TRBV28 and TRBJ2-5, with TRBD2 matching over 12 bases. This CDR3 has 17 residues. Germline CDR1 is MDHEN and CDR2 is SYDVKM. The J segment lost 1 base and the V segment lost 8 bases, leaving 11 bases of the junction unmatched. This CDR3 is CASRTPLAGGRQETQYF. The CDR3 coding sequence is TGTGCCAGCCGAACGCCACTAGCGGGGGGCCGCCAAGAGACCCAGTACTTC.

The V and J genes are TRBV5-1 and TRBJ2-2; TRBD1 matches at 9 bases. J gave up 6 bases and V 4 bases, and 7 bases lay outside the gene matches. The CDR3 spans 15 residues. Germline CDR1 is SGHRS and CDR2 is YFSETQ. The CDR3 protein is CASSPSGQGSGELFF. Here the CDR3 DNA reads TGCGCCAGCAGCCCCTCCGGACAGGGGTCCGGGGAGCTGTTTTTT.

V gene TRBV28 combines with J gene TRBJ1-5; 8 bases are shared with TRBD1. From germline, CDR1 is MDHEN and CDR2 SYDVKM. After removal of 6 bases from V and 7 bases from J, the junction contained 8 bases not matched to a gene. The CDR3 loop spans 14 amino acids. The CDR3 sequence is CASSQDRVGQPQHF. In DNA form, the CDR3 reads TGTGCCAGCAGCCAGGACAGGGTCGGCCAGCCCCAGCATTTT.